What follows are 20 T cell receptor beta chains derived from one specimen sequenced in a study of blood T cell dynamics during melanoma immunotherapy. Stated time point: week 3, after first cycle of checkpoint inhibitor. The data were produced by immunoSEQ multiplex PCR, yet TCRdb's version contains in-frame clones alone and is incomplete. Among 7,500 to 10,000 clones listed, 87% were seen once. The specimen comprised blood, sampled from a patient treated with checkpoint blockade. The source of these receptors is a human donor with melanoma.

V is TRBV5-1 and J is TRBJ2-7; no definite D call. Deletions cut 0 bases from V and 4 bases from J, with 5 bases between. CDR3 length: 12 residues. The germline V gene encodes CDR1 SGHRS and CDR2 YFSETQ. Here the CDR3 reads CASSLGDYEQYF. The CDR3 DNA follows: TGCGCCAGCAGCTTGGGAGATTACGAGCAGTACTTC.

CDR3 DNA: TGTGCCAGCAGCCGGACAGGGGTAGAAGAGACCCAGTACTTC. Translated: CASSRTGVEETQYF. The chain links TRBV7-3 to TRBJ2-5; 9 bases match TRBD1. The CDR3 contains 14 residues. The germline CDR1 and CDR2 sequences are SGHTA and FQGTGA. V was clipped by 5 bases and J by 3 bases; unmatched bases: 4.

The V call is TRBV5-3, the J call TRBJ1-2, with TRBD1 as a possible D gene (5 bases). TRBV5-3 has ORF status, its function being uncertain. V lost 6 bases, J lost 1 base, and 22 bases lay in between. The CDR3 has 17 residues. The CDR3 DNA sequence: TGTGCCAGAACGGGGAGACAGAAAATAAACGTTAACTATGGCTACACCTTC. Encoded protein: CARTGRQKINVNYGYTF.

The V and J genes are TRBV10-1 and TRBJ2-5; 8 nucleotides line up with TRBD1. From germline, CDR1 is WNHNN and CDR2 SYGVQD (reference sequence). V lost 3 bases and J lost 5; bases outside the gene matches: 5. The CDR3 has 14 residues. This CDR3 reads CASSDRTGRETQYF. CDR3 coding DNA: TGCGCCAGCAGTGATAGGACAGGGCGGGAGACCCAGTACTTC.

The chain combines TRBV28 with TRBJ2-4, with TRBD1 as a possible D gene (6 bases). V dropped 6 bases and J dropped 1 base, with 10 bases sitting between them. CDR3 length: 14 residues. Germline V gene lookup returns CDR1 MDHEN and CDR2 SYDVKM. CDR3: CASRPTGAKNIQYF. DNA of the CDR3: TGTGCCAGCAGACCAACAGGGGCCAAAAACATTCAGTACTTC.

The V and J genes are TRBV6-4 and TRBJ2-3; D possibly uses TRBD1 or TRBD2 (6 bases each). Germline CDR1 and CDR2: MRHNA and SNTAGT. V lost 2 bases and J lost 3, with 15 bases in between. This CDR3 is 16 amino acids long. The CDR3 bases are TGTGCCAGCAGTGACGGAGGGGGGAGTGGTACAGATACGCAGTATTTT. Its protein product is CASSDGGGSGTDTQYF.

This sequence joins TRBV9 and TRBJ1-2, with a tentative D call TRBD1 (6 bases). This CDR3 comprises 12 residues. Between the trimmed V and J ends, which lost 5 bases and 4 bases, there was a span of 9 bases. Germline lookup yields CDR1 SGDLS and CDR2 YYNGEE. DNA for the CDR3: TGTGCCAGCAGGGGGGACATCTATGGCTACACCTTC. Encoded protein: CASRGDIYGYTF.

V is TRBV11-2 and J is TRBJ2-6; 9 nucleotides agree with TRBD1. Germline V gives CDR1 SGHAT, CDR2 FQNNGV. This CDR3 has 19 amino acids. J was trimmed by 0 bases and V by 1 base; bases with no gene match: 7. The chain's CDR3 is CASSLGVGDRVSGANVLTF. CDR3 DNA: TGTGCCAGCAGCTTAGGGGTTGGGGACAGGGTCTCTGGGGCCAACGTCCTGACTTTC.

The chain uses TRBV5-1 and TRBJ2-7, with D perhaps matching TRBD1 (5 bases). This CDR3 is 13 amino acids long. V was pared by 1 base and J by 3 bases, with 8 bases between. Germline V CDR1 and CDR2: SGHRS, YFSETQ. For the CDR3, the DNA is TGCGCCAGCAGCTTGAACAGGAACTACGAGCAGTACTTC. Its protein is CASSLNRNYEQYF.

The chain recombines TRBV6-4 with TRBJ2-2, with unresolved D. CDR1 is MRHNA and CDR2 is SNTAGT in the germline V gene. The CDR3 is 15 residues long. V gave up 0 bases and J gave up 2 bases, with 7 bases separating them. The CDR3 DNA reads as TGTGCCAGCAGTGACTCAGGGCAAAACACCGGGGAGCTGTTTTTT. This encodes CASSDSGQNTGELFF.

This clone was recorded a few times. The chain recombines TRBV21-1 with TRBJ1-1. TRBV21-1 is given as a pseudogene. The CDR3 totals 16 residues. CDR3 protein: CASSRSEPIPNTEAFF. The CDR3 DNA is TGTGCCAGCAGCAGGTCGGAACCAATACCGAACACTGAAGCTTTCTTT.

The chain links TRBV10-3 to TRBJ2-3; 12 positions agree with TRBD2. There are 16 residues in the CDR3. The V gene's germline CDR1 is ENHRY and CDR2 SYGVKD. V dropped 2 bases and J dropped 5; count of bases not matched to a gene: 5. The CDR3 loop is CAISETTSGGQDTQYF. The CDR3 DNA reads as TGTGCCATCAGTGAGACGACTAGCGGGGGCCAAGATACGCAGTATTTT.

The chain uses TRBV7-9 and TRBJ1-1; TRBD1 is a possible D gene (5 bases). CDR1 SEHNR and CDR2 FQNEAQ come from the germline V gene (reference sequence). V dropped 6 bases and J dropped 0 bases, with 11 bases sitting between them. The CDR3 spans 14 residues. CDR3 amino acids: CASRPGTVNTEAFF. CDR3 nucleotides: TGTGCCAGCAGGCCCGGGACGGTGAACACTGAAGCTTTCTTT.

This clone came up once. This chain joins TRBV7-9 and TRBJ1-1, with D hard to call. Germline CDR1 SEHNR, CDR2 FQNEAQ (reference sequence). V shed 1 base and J shed 0 bases, with 9 bases lying between them. The CDR3 length is 15 residues. CDR3: CASSLGLGLNTEAFF. The CDR3 DNA reads as TGTGCCAGCAGCTTAGGCCTGGGGTTGAACACTGAAGCTTTCTTT.

This rearrangement joins TRBV7-3 to TRBJ2-2, with 13 bases identical to TRBD2. V lost 1 base and J lost 2; bases outside the gene matches: 1. Germline assignment: CDR1 SGHTA and CDR2 FQGTGA. This CDR3 is built from 17 residues. The CDR3 here is CASSLMGLAGNTGELFF. Written as DNA, the CDR3 is TGTGCCAGCAGCTTAATGGGACTAGCGGGAAACACCGGGGAGCTGTTTTTT.

This sequence joins TRBV28 and TRBJ2-2; 7 nucleotides agree with TRBD1. J was trimmed by 6 bases and V by 3 bases; bases with no gene match: 7. Per the germline V gene, CDR1 is MDHEN and CDR2 is SYDVKM. This CDR3 contains 15 residues. In DNA, the CDR3 is TGTGCCAGCAGTTTCTCCGGGACAGTCTCCGGGGAGCTGTTTTTT. The encoded protein is CASSFSGTVSGELFF. Together with reference TRBV28 and TRBJ2-2, the CDR3 gives the full variable domain: DVKVTQSSRYLVKRTGEKVFLECVQDMDHENMFWYRQDPGLGLRLIYFSYDVKMKEKGDIPEGYSVSREKKERFSLILESASTNQTSMYLCASSFSGTVSGELFFGEGSRLTVL.

The chain has TRBV5-1 and TRBJ2-7; D gene unclear. V was clipped by 2 bases and J by 6 bases, with 15 bases between them. The germline CDR1 and CDR2 sequences are SGHRS and YFSETQ. The CDR3 is 14 amino acids. The CDR3 DNA reads TGCGCCAGCAGCTTACGACCACACGAGGTCGAGCAGTACTTC. It specifies CASSLRPHEVEQYF.

CDR3 sequence: CASSQTGQETQYF. CDR3 in DNA: TGCGCCAGCAGCCAGACAGGTCAAGAGACCCAGTACTTC. V and J are TRBV4-1 and TRBJ2-5, with TRBD1 as a possible D gene (6 bases). The CDR3 contains 13 residues. Per the germline V gene, CDR1 is MGHRA and CDR2 is YSYEKL. V was trimmed by 3 bases and J by 2 bases, leaving 7 bases between them.

The chain combines TRBV7-2 with TRBJ2-5; a weak D match, TRBD2 (6 bases). The DNA matches TRBJ2-7 better at its end, which makes the J call doubtful. The CDR3 covers 15 residues. Looked up from germline, CDR1 is SGHTA and CDR2 is FQGNSA. This CDR3 reads CASSLASGPTYEQYF. The CDR3 DNA reads as TGTGCCAGCAGCTTAGCTAGCGGTCCTACCTACGAGCAGTACTTC.

The chain has TRBV18 and TRBJ2-1; the match to TRBD2 covers 7 bases. Germline V CDR1 and CDR2: KGHSH, LQKENI. The CDR3 extends over 14 amino acids. V lost 5 bases, J lost 2 bases, and 3 bases stayed unmatched. The CDR3 region has the DNA TGTGCCAGCTCAGGACTAGGCGCCTACAATGAGCAGTTCTTC. This gives the protein CASSGLGAYNEQFF. The variable domain in full, with the rest retrieved from reference TRBV18 and TRBJ2-1, is NAGVMQNPRHLVRRRGQEARLRCSPMKGHSHVYWYRQLPEEGLKFMVYLQKENIIDESGMPKERFSAEFPKEGPSILRIQQVVRGDSAAYFCASSGLGAYNEQFFGPGTRLTVL.